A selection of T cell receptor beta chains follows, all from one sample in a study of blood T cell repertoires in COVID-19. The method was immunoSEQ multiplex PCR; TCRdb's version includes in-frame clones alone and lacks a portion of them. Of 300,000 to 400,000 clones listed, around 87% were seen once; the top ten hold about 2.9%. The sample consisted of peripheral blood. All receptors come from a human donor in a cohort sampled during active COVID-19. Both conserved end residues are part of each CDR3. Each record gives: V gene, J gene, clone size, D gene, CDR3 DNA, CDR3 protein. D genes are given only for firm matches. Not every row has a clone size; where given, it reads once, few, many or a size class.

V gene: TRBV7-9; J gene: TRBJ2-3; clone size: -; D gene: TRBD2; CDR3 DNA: TGTGCCAGCAGCTTAGTGTCACTAGCGGGAGGGCCCAGAGATACGCAGTATTTT; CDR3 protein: CASSLVSLAGGPRDTQYF
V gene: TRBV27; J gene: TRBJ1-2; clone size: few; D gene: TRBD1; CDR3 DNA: TGTGCCAGCAGTCTAACAGGGGCATATGGCTACACCTTC; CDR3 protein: CASSLTGAYGYTF
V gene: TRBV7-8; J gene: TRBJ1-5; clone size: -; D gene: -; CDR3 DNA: TGTGCCAGCAGCCCCATTAAAGGAATACCAATCCGCCGGGGCAATCAGCCCCAGCATTTT; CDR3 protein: CASSPIKGIPIRRGNQPQHF
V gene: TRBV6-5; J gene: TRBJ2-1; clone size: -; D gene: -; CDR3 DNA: TGTGCCAGCCTTGGCGGCAGCTACAATGAGCAGTTCTTC; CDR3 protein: CASLGGSYNEQFF
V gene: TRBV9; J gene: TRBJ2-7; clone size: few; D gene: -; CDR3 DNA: TGTGCCAGCACCCCCGGACCAGGGGACGCCTACGAGCAGTACTTC; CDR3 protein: CASTPGPGDAYEQYF
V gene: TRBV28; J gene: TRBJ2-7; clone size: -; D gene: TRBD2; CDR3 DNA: TGTGCCAGCAGTTTAGTGGGACTAGCGTCTCCTTCCTACGAGCAGTACTTC; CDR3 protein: CASSLVGLASPSYEQYF
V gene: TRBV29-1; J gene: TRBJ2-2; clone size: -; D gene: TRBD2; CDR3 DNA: TGCAGCGTTGCGCGGGAGAGGTGGACCGGGGAGCTGTTTTTT; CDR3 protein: CSVARERWTGELFF
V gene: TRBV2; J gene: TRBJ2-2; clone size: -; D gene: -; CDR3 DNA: TGTGCCAGCAGAGCCCCCAGGGGGGCCGGGGAGCTGTTTTTT; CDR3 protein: CASRAPRGAGELFF
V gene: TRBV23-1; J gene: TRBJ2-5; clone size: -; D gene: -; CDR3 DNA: TGCGCCAGCACCGGACATTTACAAGAGACCCAGTACTTC; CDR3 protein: CASTGHLQETQYF
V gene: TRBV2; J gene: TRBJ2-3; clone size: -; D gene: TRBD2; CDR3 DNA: TGTGCCAGCAGTGAAGTCGAGCGGGGGGCGGATACGCAGTATTTT; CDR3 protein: CASSEVERGADTQYF
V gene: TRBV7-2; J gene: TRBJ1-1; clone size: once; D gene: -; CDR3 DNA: TGTGCCAGCAGCTTATCAGGGTTGAACACTGAAGCTTTCTTT; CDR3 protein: CASSLSGLNTEAFF
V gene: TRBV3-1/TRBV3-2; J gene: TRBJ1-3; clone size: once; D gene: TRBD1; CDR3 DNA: TGTGCCAGCAGCCAAGAGGTACAGGGGGGCACCATATATTTT; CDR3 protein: CASSQEVQGGTIYF
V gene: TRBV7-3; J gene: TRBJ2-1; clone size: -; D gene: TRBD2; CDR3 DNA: TGTGCCAGCAGCTTTTCCGGGACTAGCGGGAACAGTGAGCAGTTCTTC; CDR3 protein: CASSFSGTSGNSEQFF
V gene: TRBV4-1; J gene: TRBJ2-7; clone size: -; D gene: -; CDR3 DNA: TGCGCCAGCAGCCAAACCCTGGGGCAGGCCTACGAGCAGTACTTC; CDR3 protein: CASSQTLGQAYEQYF
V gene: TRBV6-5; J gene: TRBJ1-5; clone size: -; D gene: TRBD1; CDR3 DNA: TGTGCCAGCAGTAAATCCAGGGGGCAGGCTCAGCCCCAGCATTTT; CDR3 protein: CASSKSRGQAQPQHF
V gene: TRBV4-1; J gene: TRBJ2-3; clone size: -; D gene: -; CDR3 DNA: TGCGCCAGCAGCCAAGATCCCACTAGAAGCCGGCATACGCAGTATTTT; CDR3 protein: CASSQDPTRSRHTQYF
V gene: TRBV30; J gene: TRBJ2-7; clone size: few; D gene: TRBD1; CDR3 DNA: TGTGCCTGGAGTGTAAGGACAGGGGGCGAGCAGTACTTC; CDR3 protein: CAWSVRTGGEQYF
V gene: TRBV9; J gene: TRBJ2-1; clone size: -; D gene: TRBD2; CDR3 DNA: TGTGCCAGCAGCGTAGGGGCTAGCGGGAACAATGAGCAGTTCTTC; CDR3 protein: CASSVGASGNNEQFF
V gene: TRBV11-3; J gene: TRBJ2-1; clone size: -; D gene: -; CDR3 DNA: TGTGCCAGCAGCTTAGGTTTCAGCGCCAGCTCCTACAATGAGCAGTTCTTC; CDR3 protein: CASSLGFSASSYNEQFF
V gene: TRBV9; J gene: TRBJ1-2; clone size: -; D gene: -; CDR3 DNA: TGTGCCAGCAGCGTGGAAGGGGGGGGCAACTATGGCTACACCTTC; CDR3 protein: CASSVEGGGNYGYTF
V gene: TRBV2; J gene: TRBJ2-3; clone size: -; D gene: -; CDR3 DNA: TGTGCCAGCAGTACTACCTGGAGGAGCACAGATACGCAGTATTTT; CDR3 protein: CASSTTWRSTDTQYF
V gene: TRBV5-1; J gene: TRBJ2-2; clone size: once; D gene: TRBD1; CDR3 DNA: TGCGCCAGCAGCCCTAGACAGGGGGGTCTCGGGGAGCTGTTTTTT; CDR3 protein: CASSPRQGGLGELFF
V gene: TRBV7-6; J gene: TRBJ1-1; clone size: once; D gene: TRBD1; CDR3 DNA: TGTGCCAGCAGCTCTTACGGGACAGCGAACACTGAAGCTTTCTTT; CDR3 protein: CASSSYGTANTEAFF
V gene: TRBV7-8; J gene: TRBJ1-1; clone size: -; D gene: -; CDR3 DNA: TGTGCCAGCAGCTTAGATGGGCCCACTGAAGCTTTCTTT; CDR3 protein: CASSLDGPTEAFF
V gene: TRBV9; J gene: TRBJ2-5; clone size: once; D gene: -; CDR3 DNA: TGTGCCAGCAGCGGAGACGTCGGGAAACCGAAAGAGACCCAGTACTTC; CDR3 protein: CASSGDVGKPKETQYF
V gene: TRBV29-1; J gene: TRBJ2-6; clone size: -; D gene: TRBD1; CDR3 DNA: TGCAGCGTTGAGACAGGGGGCGCTGGGGCCAACGTCCTGACTTTC; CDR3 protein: CSVETGGAGANVLTF
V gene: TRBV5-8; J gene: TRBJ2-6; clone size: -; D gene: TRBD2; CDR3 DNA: TGTGCCAGCAGCTTGGAAGGGCGGGGGTTAGGGGCCAACGTCCTGACTTTC; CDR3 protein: CASSLEGRGLGANVLTF
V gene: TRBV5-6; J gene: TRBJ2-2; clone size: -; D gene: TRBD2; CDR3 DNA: TGTGCCAGCAACCGACTAGCGGGGACCGGGGAGCTGTTTTTT; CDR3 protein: CASNRLAGTGELFF
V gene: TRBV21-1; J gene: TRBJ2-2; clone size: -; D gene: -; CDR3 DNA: TGTGCCAGCAGCCAAAGTCGGGACAGGGGGCATCATAGCGGGGAGCTGTTTTTT; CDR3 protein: CASSQSRDRGHHSGELFF
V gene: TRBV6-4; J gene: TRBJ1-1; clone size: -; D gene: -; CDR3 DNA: TGTGCCAGCAGTGACTCCGCAGAGAACACTGAAGCTTTCTTT; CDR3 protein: CASSDSAENTEAFF
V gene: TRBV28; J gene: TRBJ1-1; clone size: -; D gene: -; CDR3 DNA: TGTGCCAGCAGTTTAGGGCGGGGGGCTGAAGCTTTCTTT; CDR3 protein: CASSLGRGAEAFF
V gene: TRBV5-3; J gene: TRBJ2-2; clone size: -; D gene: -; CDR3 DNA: TGTGCCAGAAGCCTCAGACACCCTTACACCGGGGAGCTGTTTTTT; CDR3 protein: CARSLRHPYTGELFF
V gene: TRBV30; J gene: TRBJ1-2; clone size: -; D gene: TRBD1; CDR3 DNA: TGTGCCTGGGGACAGGGGACGGGCGACTATGGCTACACCTTC; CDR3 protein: CAWGQGTGDYGYTF